This T cell receptor beta chain was sequenced for a study of blood T cell repertoires in COVID-19. Whole-study context: The United States, Italy and Spain were the sources of the acute and convalescent COVID-19 samples. T cells, B-cell-depleted T cells, or PBMCs supplied cDNA or gDNA.

The germline gives CDR1 SGHVS, CDR2 FQNEAQ. This CDR3 comprises 15 residues. Trimming left V 2 bases short and J 0 bases short, with 11 bases between. Original handling: Reference gene primer amplification gave estimated nucleated cell counts. Profiled with immunoSEQ multiplex PCR; TCRdb holds only in-frame clones, not every one. V and J calls plus clone size are reproduced from that table; the DNA served to infer D and trimming. The sample yields roughly 250,000 clones, roughly 84% seen once. This clone was detected only once. Sequences were obtained from peripheral blood. This chain connects TRBV7-8 to TRBJ2-7; possible D gene TRBD1, 6 bases. The source of this sequence is a human donor in a cohort sampled during active COVID-19. This CDR3 is CASSLNAGDSYEQYF. The CDR3 coding sequence is TGTGCCAGCAGCTTAAATGCAGGGGACTCCTACGAGCAGTACTTC.